This T cell receptor (beta chain) was retrieved from a study of cytomegalovirus exposure and HLA in healthy donors. Background on the study: Approximately 85 million unique TCRs from HLA-typed donors were held in an early data release. Study-wide points: In vitro work confirmed that a few CMV-associated chains recognize CMV antigens. Earlier findings revealed that most TCR beta V segments proved productive either about 87% or about 30% of the time.

The V gene's germline CDR1 is SGDLS and CDR2 YYNGEE. With 4 bases clipped from V and 0 bases from J, the junction kept 4 bases outside the gene matches. The CDR3 extends over 15 amino acids. This clone was seen a handful of times. Its target is not known. PCR was performed using 60 Vbeta and 13 Jbeta primers. The repertoire was sequenced with immunoSEQ multiplex PCR; TCRdb's copy has only in-frame clones and lacks some. Among 150,000 to 200,000 clones listed, approximately 71% were seen once. This chain links TRBV9 with TRBJ2-1, with 7 bases matching TRBD2. The material sequenced was PBMCs. The clonotype originates from a man aged 50 to 60 in good health and CMV-seronegative. The CDR3: CASSRGVGSYNEQFF. CDR3 DNA sequence: TGTGCCAGCAGCCGGGGGGTGGGCTCCTACAATGAGCAGTTCTTC.